This record covers a single T cell receptor (beta chain). This record comes from a study of control samples from healthy donors and cancer patients. Measured with immunoSEQ multiplex PCR; TCRdb has only the in-frame clones, and not every one. The sample holds under 450,000 clones, around 90% seen once. Between the trimmed V and J ends, which lost 0 bases and 4 bases, there was a span of 26 bases. The CDR3 is 20 amino acids. Looked up from germline, CDR1 is LGHNA and CDR2 is YSLEER. The chain uses TRBV4-3 and TRBJ2-3; no firm D call. This TCR came from a man aged 40-50 years with head and neck cancer. Sequenced input: PBMCs. CDR3 residues: CASSQDIIKSPRLDPDTQYF. The CDR3 DNA reads TGCGCCAGCAGCCAAGATATCATCAAGTCCCCGCGACTGGATCCAGATACGCAGTATTTT.